A single sample is the source of the 8 T cell receptor beta chains below, sequenced in a study of neurological immune-mediated disorders. TCRdb analysed the 5' RACE reads with MiXCR anew, one entry per CDR3 protein. The sample holds more than 45,000 distinct CDR3 sequences, about a tenth seen once. The sequencing input was PBMCs. The receptors shown here come from a woman in her thirties or forties with HTLV-1-associated myelopathy (HAM/TSP).

In its sample, this clonotype was seen many times. The chain is built from TRBV12-5 and TRBJ2-1; no clear D. V was pared by 0 bases and J by 1 base, with 10 bases between. This CDR3 spans 16 amino acids. The V gene's germline CDR1 is LGHNT and CDR2 FRNRAP. The CDR3 DNA reads TGTGCTAGTGGTTTGGTACTAAGTGGGTCCTACAATGAGCAGTTCTTC. Encoded protein: CASGLVLSGSYNEQFF.

In this sample, this clonotype turned up many times. The chain uses TRBV6-2 or TRBV6-3 and TRBJ2-1; D is uncertain. The CDR3 has 15 residues. The germline V gene encodes CDR1 MNHEY and CDR2 SVGEGT. Trimming pared 6 bases from V and 3 bases from J, leaving 15 bases between. CDR3 coding DNA: TGTGCCAGCAGGACAACCGGGCCCCACTACAATGAGCAGTTCTTC. Protein: CASRTTGPHYNEQFF.

This clonotype was detected many times. V is TRBV19 and J is TRBJ1-2; D gene ambiguous. The germline V and J ends were trimmed by 6 bases and 7 bases, with 15 bases remaining between them. Germline V gene lookup returns CDR1 LNHDA and CDR2 SQIVND (reference sequence). The CDR3 is 13 amino acids. The CDR3 loop is CASSAETWSGYTF. The CDR3 DNA is TGTGCCAGTAGCGCGGAGACATGGAGTGGCTACACCTTC.

This clonotype was found many times. The chain couples TRBV5-1 to TRBJ1-1, with TRBD1 matching 7 bases. CDR3 length: 14 amino acids. V gave up 3 bases and J gave up 5 bases; unmatched junction bases: 7. The germline CDR1 and CDR2 sequences are SGHRS and YFSETQ. CDR3 in amino acids: CASSSDRVGTEAFF. The CDR3 DNA sequence: TGCGCCAGCAGCTCTGACAGGGTAGGGACTGAAGCTTTCTTT.

There are many counts of this clonotype. The chain employs TRBV6-5 and TRBJ1-6; possible D gene TRBD1, 5 bases. The CDR3 consists of 16 residues. V lost 0 bases, J lost 7 bases, and 13 bases lay in between. Germline values: CDR1 MNHEY, CDR2 SVGAGI. DNA of the CDR3: TGTGCCAGCAGTTACTCCTATGGGACTTCAAATTCACCCCTCCACTTT. This gives the protein CASSYSYGTSNSPLHF.

For this clonotype: A junction end diverges from the germline sequence, so it may reflect a read error. The gene calls are TRBV29-1 and TRBJ2-3, with D perhaps matching TRBD1 (5 bases). Germline V CDR1 and CDR2: SQVTM, ANQGSEA. The CDR3 has 14 residues. The CDR3 region has the DNA TGCAGCGTTGTCCCTTGGGGCTACACAGATACGCGGTATTTT. Protein: CSVVPWGYTDTRYF.

The sample holds many counts of this clonotype. The chain uses TRBV2 and TRBJ2-1, with 13 nucleotides matching TRBD2. V shed 7 bases and J 6 bases; nucleotides not matched to a gene: 3. CDR3 size: 14 residues. CDR1 SNHLY and CDR2 FYNNEI come from the germline V gene. CDR3 nucleotides: TGTGCCAGCAAACTAGCGGGGGGGCCCAATGAGCAGTTCTTC. Translated: CASKLAGGPNEQFF.

There are many counts of this clonotype. The CDR3 here is CASSYALGGIYEQYF. The CDR3 DNA reads as TGTGCCAGCAGTTACGCCTTAGGGGGAATCTACGAGCAGTACTTC. This rearrangement joins TRBV6-5 to TRBJ2-7, with D possibly being TRBD1 (6 bases). The CDR3 is made up of 15 amino acids. Germline V gives CDR1 MNHEY, CDR2 SVGAGI. V was cut by 2 bases and J by 3 bases, with 14 bases left in between.